The present entry profiles one T cell receptor (beta chain) with its context. Its cognate antigen is unknown. Via MiXCR, TCRdb re-called the 5' RACE reads, giving one row per CDR3 protein. Of roughly 260,000 distinct CDR3 sequences listed, 11% to 15% are singletons. The sample comes from a study of identical twins. The CDR3 consists of 16 residues. Germline CDR1 MNHNS, CDR2 SASEGT. Trimming shortened V by 5 bases and J by 2 bases, and 19 bases separated the two germline ends. Study results and caveats: Among monozygotic twins, out-of-frame TCR alpha sharing exceeded what models predicted. The authors noted that invariant MAIT and iNKT cells could partly confound zero-insertion analyses. Less excess twin sharing appeared in beta out-of-frame sequences. The more abundant beta clonotypes in cord blood had fewer insertions, and memory repertoires did not show this.

This TCR came from a young woman in good health. The rearrangement joins TRBV6-1 to TRBJ2-7; D is perhaps TRBD1 (5 bases). Sequences were obtained from memory (CD45RO+) T cells sorted from blood. The CDR3 loop is CASSTYRGRVTYEQYF. The CDR3 coding sequence is TGTGCCAGCAGTACCTATAGAGGCAGGGTCACCTACGAGCAGTACTTC.